Following are 17 T cell receptor beta chains from one sample sequenced in a study of radiotherapy plus CTLA-4 blockade in lung cancer. Here immunoSEQ multiplex PCR was the method, and the copy in TCRdb shows in-frame clones only, minus some. This sample yields more than 90,000 clones, of which more than 75% are seen a single time; roughly 3.1% belongs to the top ten. Sequencing used peripheral blood, obtained from a patient treated with radiotherapy plus ipilimumab. The receptors derive from a human donor with non-small cell lung cancer that progressed on radiotherapy plus ipilimumab. Some clones in this sample may be carry-over from other donors' samples.

The table lists this clone with a count of one. The chain has TRBV10-3 and TRBJ2-3; D may be TRBD2 (6 bases). In germline, CDR1 is ENHRY, CDR2 SYGVKD. CDR3 length: 12 residues. The V and J ends lost 9 bases and 6 bases respectively, with 13 bases between them. CDR3 DNA sequence: TGTGCCATTCGGGGGTCCGGGGATACGCAGTATTTT. Encoded protein: CAIRGSGDTQYF.

The rearrangement uses TRBV4-3 and TRBJ1-2, with D possibly matching TRBD1 (5 bases). Trimming stripped 2 bases from V and 4 bases from J, with 8 bases between. In germline, CDR1 is LGHNA, CDR2 YSLEER. This CDR3 has 13 residues. The CDR3 spells CASSQLGGYGYTF. The CDR3 nucleotides read TGCGCCAGCAGCCAACTGGGGGGCTATGGCTACACCTTC.

This clone was observed a few times. This sequence joins TRBV10-1 and TRBJ2-5, with D uncertain. CDR3 length: 14 residues. Germline V gene lookup returns CDR1 WNHNN and CDR2 SYGVQD (reference sequence). V was shortened by 6 bases and J by 2 bases, with 13 bases between the two germline ends. CDR3 loop: CASRVLTEQETQYF. The CDR3 DNA follows: TGCGCCAGCAGGGTACTGACCGAACAAGAGACCCAGTACTTC.

V gene TRBV6-1 combines with J gene TRBJ2-7, with 10 bases matching TRBD2. The CDR3 consists of 15 residues. Germline CDR1 is MNHNS and CDR2 is SASEGT. The V and J ends lost 2 bases and 2 bases, in that order; junction bases with no gene match: 3. In nucleotides, the CDR3 is TGTGCCAGCAGTGAACTAGCGGGGGCCACCTACGAGCAGTACTTC. Protein: CASSELAGATYEQYF.

This chain joins TRBV6-5 and TRBJ1-2; TRBD1 matches 7 bases. CDR3 length: 15 residues. The germline V gene encodes CDR1 MNHEY and CDR2 SVGAGI. V lost 6 bases, J lost 6 bases, and 13 bases stayed unmatched. In DNA, the CDR3 is TGTGCCAGCAGGGGCTACTTACAGGGGAGTCATGGCTACACCTTC. The encoded protein is CASRGYLQGSHGYTF.

J is TRBJ2-2 and V is TRBV15, with TRBD1 as a possible D gene (6 bases). Germline lookup yields CDR1 LNHNV and CDR2 YYDKDF (reference sequence). This CDR3 has 15 amino acids. Trimming removed 4 bases at V and 3 bases at J, with 12 bases between. CDR3 sequence (DNA): TGTGCCACCAGCATACAGGGAGTGCACACCGGGGAGCTGTTTTTT. Amino acids: CATSIQGVHTGELFF. The full variable domain, its missing parts supplied by reference TRBV15 and TRBJ2-2, is DAMVIQNPRYQVTQFGKPVTLSCSQTLNHNVMYWYQQKSSQAPKLLFHYYDKDFNNEADTPDNFQSRRPNTSFCFLDIRSPGLGDTAMYLCATSIQGVHTGELFFGEGSRLTVL.

The CDR3 protein is CASSQLLAGGPDTQYF. In nucleotides, the CDR3 is TGTGCCAGCAGCCAACTCCTAGCGGGGGGCCCAGATACGCAGTATTTT. The rearrangement uses TRBV4-2 and TRBJ2-3; 11 nucleotides agree with TRBD2. Trimming removed 2 bases from V and 4 bases from J; junction bases left unmatched: 5. The CDR3 has 16 amino acids. Germline V gives CDR1 LGHNA, CDR2 YNFKEQ.

In this sample, this clone turned up once. The chain uses TRBV4-1 and TRBJ1-3; D is perhaps TRBD1 (5 bases). Per the germline V gene, CDR1 is MGHRA and CDR2 is YSYEKL. This CDR3 region has 16 residues. The V end was cut by 5 bases, the J end by 7 bases, with 21 bases between. CDR3 sequence (DNA): TGCGCCAGCAGCAAACCGGGACCCCTGATGTGGAACACCATATATTTT. This codes for CASSKPGPLMWNTIYF.

V gene TRBV5-4 combines with J gene TRBJ2-5, with D perhaps TRBD1 or TRBD2 (6 bases each). Germline-derived CDR1 and CDR2 are SGHNT and YYREEE (reference sequence). The V end was cut by 7 bases, the J end by 7 bases, with 20 bases between. There are 14 residues in the CDR3. As DNA, the CDR3 is TGTGCCAGCGCAGGGGCTAGCGATGGCGGGACCCAGTACTTC. Amino acids: CASAGASDGGTQYF.

The CDR3 here is CASSIPQGSGANVLTF. CDR3 DNA sequence: TGTGCCAGTAGTATCCCCCAGGGGTCTGGGGCCAACGTCCTGACTTTC. This sequence joins TRBV19 and TRBJ2-6, with a possible D match to TRBD1 (6 bases). The CDR3 totals 16 residues. V dropped 3 bases and J dropped 1 base, with 10 bases sitting between them. The germline CDR1 and CDR2 sequences are LNHDA and SQIVND (reference sequence). The whole variable domain, filled in from reference TRBV19 and TRBJ2-6, reads DGGITQSPKYLFRKEGQNVTLSCEQNLNHDAMYWYRQDPGQGLRLIYYSQIVNDFQKGDIAEGYSVSREKKESFPLTVTSAQKNPTAFYLCASSIPQGSGANVLTFGAGSRLTVL.

The rearrangement uses TRBV5-8 and TRBJ1-5; D possibly corresponds to TRBD1 (6 bases). The CDR3 has 15 amino acids. With 0 bases removed from V and 4 bases from J, the gap between germline ends came to 11 bases. CDR1 is SGHTS and CDR2 is YDEGEE in the germline V gene. In DNA form, the CDR3 reads TGTGCCAGCAGCTTGGTAAACAGGGTGAATCAGCCCCAGCATTTT. Translated: CASSLVNRVNQPQHF. The full variable domain, with the rest looked up from reference TRBV5-8 and TRBJ1-5, is EAGVTQSPTHLIKTRGQQATLRCSPISGHTSVYWYQQALGLGLQFLLWYDEGEERNRGNFPPRFSGRQFPNYSSELNVNALELEDSALYLCASSLVNRVNQPQHFGDGTRLSIL.

The chain carries TRBV14 and TRBJ2-7; 8 bases fit TRBD1. Germline assignment: CDR1 SGHDN and CDR2 FVKESK. The CDR3 contains 15 residues. J was trimmed by 0 bases and V by 4 bases; bases with no gene match: 5. Written as DNA, the CDR3 is TGTGCCAGCAGCCCCACCGGACAGGGCTCCTACGAGCAGTACTTC. This gives the protein CASSPTGQGSYEQYF.

The rearrangement uses TRBV6-5 and TRBJ2-1, with 10 bases aligning to TRBD2. The trim removed 5 bases at V and 4 bases at J, leaving 5 bases unmatched. The CDR3 is made up of 15 amino acids. The germline CDR1 and CDR2 sequences are MNHEY and SVGAGI. The DNA of the CDR3 is TGTGCCAGCAGTCCTACTAGCGGGGTGTACAATGAGCAGTTCTTC. Translated: CASSPTSGVYNEQFF.

This rearrangement joins TRBV2 to TRBJ2-2; 9 nucleotides line up with TRBD2. Trimming took 7 bases from V and 5 from J; bases not matched to a gene: 5. This CDR3 spans 14 amino acids. The germline CDR1 and CDR2 sequences are SNHLY and FYNNEI. CDR3 amino acids: CASNSGGGTGELFF. CDR3 bases: TGTGCCAGCAATAGCGGGGGCGGGACCGGGGAGCTGTTTTTT.

The gene calls are TRBV18 and TRBJ2-1; TRBD1 might be the D (6 bases). The CDR3 spans 15 residues. Germline CDR1 reads KGHSH; CDR2 reads LQKENI. V dropped 3 bases and J dropped 2 bases, with 11 bases sitting between them. The CDR3 is CASSPNRAPYNEQFF. DNA of the CDR3: TGTGCCAGCTCACCCAACAGGGCCCCCTACAATGAGCAGTTCTTC.

This clone occurred a few times. The V gene is TRBV19, the J gene TRBJ1-1; weak D call: TRBD1 (5 bases). The V gene's germline CDR1 is LNHDA and CDR2 SQIVND (reference sequence). This CDR3 has 14 amino acids. V gave up 0 bases and J gave up 5 bases, with 10 bases separating them. The CDR3 sequence: CASSIERGGTEAFF. CDR3 nucleotides: TGTGCCAGTAGTATAGAGAGGGGTGGAACTGAAGCTTTCTTT.

For this clone: This same CDR3 is encoded by further DNA sequences in the sample. The chain couples TRBV19 to TRBJ2-7, with D perhaps matching TRBD1 or TRBD2 (5 bases each). The germline V gene has CDR1 LNHDA and CDR2 SQIVND (reference sequence). This CDR3 comprises 16 residues. V was shortened by 5 bases and J by 3 bases, with 20 bases between the two germline ends. CDR3 residues: CASSDPRDGGHYEQYF. The CDR3 nucleotides read TGTGCCAGTAGTGACCCCCGGGACGGAGGCCACTACGAGCAGTACTTC.